This T cell receptor (beta chain) was retrieved from a study of T cells in Graves' hyperthyroidism and ophthalmopathy. Uncontrolled infection, other autoimmune disease, pregnancy or lactation led to exclusion. Study conclusions and caveats: Ophthalmopathy was distinguished from stable hyperthyroidism by 13 V-J signatures. Blood shared most expanded thyroid clonotypes above 0.001.

This clonotype was seen repeatedly, ten times or more. The antigen remains undetermined. TCR beta CDR3 regions were amplified from RNA. TCR CDR3 underwent first-round RT-PCR with the HTBI primer set. TCRdb processed the multiplex PCR reads anew with MiXCR; each CDR3 protein has one entry. The repertoire holds about 400,000 distinct CDR3 sequences, about 15% seen once, with roughly 33% in the top ten. CDR3 length: 14 residues. V was pared by 2 bases and J by 4 bases, with 12 bases between. Germline CDR1 reads MDHEN; CDR2 reads SYDVKM. The chain uses TRBV28 and TRBJ2-7, with D tentatively TRBD1 or TRBD2 (5 bases each). The receptor was isolated from a woman aged 30 to 39 with Graves' hyperthyroidism. Source material: blood. CDR3 sequence reads: CASSLPPWGYEQYF. The CDR3 DNA reads as TGTGCCAGCAGTTTACCCCCGTGGGGGTACGAGCAGTACTTC.